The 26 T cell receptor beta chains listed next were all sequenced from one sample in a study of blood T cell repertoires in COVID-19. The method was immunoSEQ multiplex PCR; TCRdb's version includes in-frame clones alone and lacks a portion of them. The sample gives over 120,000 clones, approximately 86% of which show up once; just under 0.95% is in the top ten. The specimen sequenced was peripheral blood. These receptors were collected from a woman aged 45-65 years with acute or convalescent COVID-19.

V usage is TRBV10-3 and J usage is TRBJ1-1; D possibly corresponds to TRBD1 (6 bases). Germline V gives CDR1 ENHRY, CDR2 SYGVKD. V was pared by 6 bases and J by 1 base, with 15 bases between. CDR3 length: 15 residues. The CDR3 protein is CAISPSTGENTEAFF. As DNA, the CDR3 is TGTGCCATCAGCCCGTCGACAGGAGAGAACACTGAAGCTTTCTTT.

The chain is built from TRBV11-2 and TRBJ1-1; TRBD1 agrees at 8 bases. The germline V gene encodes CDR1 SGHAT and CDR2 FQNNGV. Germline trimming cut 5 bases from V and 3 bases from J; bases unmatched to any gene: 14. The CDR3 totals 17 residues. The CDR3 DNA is TGTGCCAGCAGCCCCGTGTCAGGGGGCGCGAAGGACACTGAAGCTTTCTTT. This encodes CASSPVSGGAKDTEAFF.

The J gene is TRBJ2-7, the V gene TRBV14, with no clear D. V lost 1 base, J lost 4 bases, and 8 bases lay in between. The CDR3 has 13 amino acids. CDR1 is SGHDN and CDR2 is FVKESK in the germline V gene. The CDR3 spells CASSQVIGYEQYF. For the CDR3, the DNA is TGTGCCAGCAGCCAAGTAATCGGTTACGAGCAGTACTTC.

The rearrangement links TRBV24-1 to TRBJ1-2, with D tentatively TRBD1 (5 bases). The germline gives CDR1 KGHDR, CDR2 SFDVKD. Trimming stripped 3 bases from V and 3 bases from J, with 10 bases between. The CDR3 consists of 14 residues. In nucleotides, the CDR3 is TGTGCCACCAGTGATCCGACCAGGGACTATGGCTACACCTTC. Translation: CATSDPTRDYGYTF.

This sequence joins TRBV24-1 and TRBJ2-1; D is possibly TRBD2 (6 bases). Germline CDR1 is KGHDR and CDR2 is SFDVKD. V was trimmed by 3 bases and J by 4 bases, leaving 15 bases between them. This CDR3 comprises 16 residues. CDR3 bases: TGTGCCACCAGTGATACGGCCGGGACTCAGTACAATGAGCAGTTCTTC. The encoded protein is CATSDTAGTQYNEQFF.

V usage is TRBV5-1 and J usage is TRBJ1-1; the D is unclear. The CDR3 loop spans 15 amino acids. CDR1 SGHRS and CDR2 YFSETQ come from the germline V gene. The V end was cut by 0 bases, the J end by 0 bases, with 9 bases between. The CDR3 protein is CASSLAGSMNTEAFF. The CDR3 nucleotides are TGCGCCAGCAGCTTGGCGGGAAGCATGAACACTGAAGCTTTCTTT.

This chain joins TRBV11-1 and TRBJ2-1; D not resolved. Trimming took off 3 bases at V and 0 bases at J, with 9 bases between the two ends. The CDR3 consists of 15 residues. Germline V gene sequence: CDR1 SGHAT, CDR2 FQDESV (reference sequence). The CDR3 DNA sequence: TGTGCCAGCAGCTTGACAACCAGCTCCTACAATGAGCAGTTCTTC. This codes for CASSLTTSSYNEQFF.

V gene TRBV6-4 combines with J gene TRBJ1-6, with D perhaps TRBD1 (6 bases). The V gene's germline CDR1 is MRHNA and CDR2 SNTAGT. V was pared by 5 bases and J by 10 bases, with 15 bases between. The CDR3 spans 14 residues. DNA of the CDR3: TGTGCCAGCAGTTCGGACAGAATAGGATCACCCCTCCACTTT. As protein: CASSSDRIGSPLHF.

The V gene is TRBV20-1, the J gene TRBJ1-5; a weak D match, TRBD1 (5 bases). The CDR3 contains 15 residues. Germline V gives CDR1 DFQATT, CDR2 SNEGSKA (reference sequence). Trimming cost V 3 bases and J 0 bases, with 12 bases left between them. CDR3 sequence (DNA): TGCAGTGCTAGTTCGGCAGGGTATAGCAATCAGCCCCAGCATTTT. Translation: CSASSAGYSNQPQHF.

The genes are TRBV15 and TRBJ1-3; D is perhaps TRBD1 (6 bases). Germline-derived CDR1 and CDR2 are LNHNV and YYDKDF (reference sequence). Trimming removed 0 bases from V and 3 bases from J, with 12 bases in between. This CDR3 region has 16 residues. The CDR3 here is CATSRDRGARGNTIYF. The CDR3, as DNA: TGTGCCACCAGCAGAGACCGGGGGGCGCGTGGAAACACCATATATTTT.

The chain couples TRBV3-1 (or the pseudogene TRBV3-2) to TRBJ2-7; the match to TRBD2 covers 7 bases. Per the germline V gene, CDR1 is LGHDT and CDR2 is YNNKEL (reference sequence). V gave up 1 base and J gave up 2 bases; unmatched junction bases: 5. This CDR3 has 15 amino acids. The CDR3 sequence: CASSQGASGTYEQYF. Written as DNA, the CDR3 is TGTGCCAGCAGCCAAGGGGCTAGCGGAACCTACGAGCAGTACTTC.

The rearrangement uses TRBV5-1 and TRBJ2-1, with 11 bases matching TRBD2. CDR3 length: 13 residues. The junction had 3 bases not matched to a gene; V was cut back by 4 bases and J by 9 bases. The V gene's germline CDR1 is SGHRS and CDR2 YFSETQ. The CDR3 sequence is CASSPGTSGEQFF. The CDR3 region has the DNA TGCGCCAGCAGCCCCGGGACTAGCGGTGAGCAGTTCTTC.

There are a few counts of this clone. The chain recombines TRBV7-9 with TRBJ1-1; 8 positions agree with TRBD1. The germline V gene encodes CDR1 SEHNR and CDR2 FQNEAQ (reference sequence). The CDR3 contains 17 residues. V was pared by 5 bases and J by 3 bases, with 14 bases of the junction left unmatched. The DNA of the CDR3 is TGTGCCAGCAGCCATGACAGGGGACCCCTTTCGTACACTGAAGCTTTCTTT. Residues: CASSHDRGPLSYTEAFF.

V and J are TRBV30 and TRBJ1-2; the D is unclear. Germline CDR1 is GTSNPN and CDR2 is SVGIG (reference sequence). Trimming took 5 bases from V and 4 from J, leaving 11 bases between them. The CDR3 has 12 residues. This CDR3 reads CAWGGPFYGYTF. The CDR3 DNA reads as TGTGCCTGGGGCGGCCCATTCTATGGCTACACCTTC.

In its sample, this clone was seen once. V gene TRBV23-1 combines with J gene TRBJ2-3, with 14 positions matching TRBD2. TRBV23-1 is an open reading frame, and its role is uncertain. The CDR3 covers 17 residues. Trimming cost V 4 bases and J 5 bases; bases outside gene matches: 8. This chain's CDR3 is CASSPRGLAGAKDTQYF. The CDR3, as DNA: TGCGCCAGCAGTCCGAGGGGACTAGCGGGAGCAAAAGATACGCAGTATTTT.

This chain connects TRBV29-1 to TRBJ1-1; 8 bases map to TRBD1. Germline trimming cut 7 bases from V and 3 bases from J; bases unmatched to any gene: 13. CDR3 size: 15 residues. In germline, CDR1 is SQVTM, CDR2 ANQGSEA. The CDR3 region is CSASQGASKDTEAFF. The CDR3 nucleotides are TGCAGCGCCTCTCAGGGGGCTTCAAAAGACACTGAAGCTTTCTTT.

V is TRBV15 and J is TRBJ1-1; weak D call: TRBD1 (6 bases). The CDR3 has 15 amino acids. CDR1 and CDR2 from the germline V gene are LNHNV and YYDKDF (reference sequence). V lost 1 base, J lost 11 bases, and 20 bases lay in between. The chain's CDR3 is CATSRGGGQSPGAFF. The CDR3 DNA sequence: TGTGCCACCAGCAGAGGGGGGGGACAATCTCCTGGCGCTTTCTTT.

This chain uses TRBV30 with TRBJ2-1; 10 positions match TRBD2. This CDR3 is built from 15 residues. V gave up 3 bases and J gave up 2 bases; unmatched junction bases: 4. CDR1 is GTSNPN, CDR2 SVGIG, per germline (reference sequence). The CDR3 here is CAWSRTSGPYNEQFF. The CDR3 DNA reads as TGTGCCTGGAGCCGGACTAGCGGCCCCTACAATGAGCAGTTCTTC.

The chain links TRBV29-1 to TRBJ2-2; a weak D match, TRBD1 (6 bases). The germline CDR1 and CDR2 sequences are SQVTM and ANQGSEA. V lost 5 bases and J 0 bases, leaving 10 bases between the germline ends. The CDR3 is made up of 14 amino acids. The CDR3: CSVNDRTNTGELFF. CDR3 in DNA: TGCAGCGTTAATGACAGGACGAACACCGGGGAGCTGTTTTTT.

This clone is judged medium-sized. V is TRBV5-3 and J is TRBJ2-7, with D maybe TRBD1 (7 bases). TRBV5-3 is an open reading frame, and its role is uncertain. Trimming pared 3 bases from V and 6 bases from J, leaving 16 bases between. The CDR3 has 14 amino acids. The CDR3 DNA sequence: TGTGCCAGAAGCTGGTCGGGGCAGGGGGGCGAGCAGTACTTC. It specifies CARSWSGQGGEQYF.

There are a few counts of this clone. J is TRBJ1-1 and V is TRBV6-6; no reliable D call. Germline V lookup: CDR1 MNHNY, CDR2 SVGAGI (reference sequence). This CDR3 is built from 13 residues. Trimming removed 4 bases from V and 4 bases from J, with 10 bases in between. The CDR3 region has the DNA TGTGCCAGCAGTTTAGAGGGAGGCACTGAAGCTTTCTTT. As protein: CASSLEGGTEAFF.

CDR3 region: CASSHRKTAMNTEAFF. The CDR3 DNA reads TGTGCCAGCAGCCACCGTAAGACAGCAATGAACACTGAAGCTTTCTTT. J is TRBJ1-1 and V is TRBV6-2 or TRBV6-3, with D possibly TRBD1 on 5 matching bases. Germline CDR1 is MNHEY and CDR2 is SVGEGT. The V end was cut by 6 bases, the J end by 0 bases, with 17 bases between. CDR3 length: 16 residues.

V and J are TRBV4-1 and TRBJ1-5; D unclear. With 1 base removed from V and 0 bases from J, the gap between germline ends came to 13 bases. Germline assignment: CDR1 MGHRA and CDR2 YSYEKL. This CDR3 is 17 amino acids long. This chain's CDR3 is CASSQVRSGYSNQPQHF. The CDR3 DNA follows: TGCGCCAGCAGCCAAGTAAGATCGGGATATAGCAATCAGCCCCAGCATTTT.

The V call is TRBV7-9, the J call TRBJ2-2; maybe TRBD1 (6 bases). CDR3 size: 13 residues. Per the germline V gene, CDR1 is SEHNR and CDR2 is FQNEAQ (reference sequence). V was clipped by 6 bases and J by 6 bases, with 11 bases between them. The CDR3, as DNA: TGTGCCAGCAGGGGCACAGGGTCCGGGGAGCTGTTTTTT. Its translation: CASRGTGSGELFF.

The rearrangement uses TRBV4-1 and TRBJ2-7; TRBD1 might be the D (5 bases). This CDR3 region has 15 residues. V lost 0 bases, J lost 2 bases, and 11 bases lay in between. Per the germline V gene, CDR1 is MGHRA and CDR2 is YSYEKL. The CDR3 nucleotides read TGCGCCAGCAGCCAAGATCAGGCCAGGGCCTACGAGCAGTACTTC. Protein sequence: CASSQDQARAYEQYF.

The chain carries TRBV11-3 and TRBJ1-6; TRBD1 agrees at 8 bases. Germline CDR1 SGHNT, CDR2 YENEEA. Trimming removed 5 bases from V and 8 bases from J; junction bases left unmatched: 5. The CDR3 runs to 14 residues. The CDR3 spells CASSRQGLDSPLHF. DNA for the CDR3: TGTGCCAGCAGCCGACAGGGGTTAGATTCACCCCTCCACTTT.